This TCR beta chain was sequenced in a study of cytotoxic CD8 clonotypes in ibrutinib-treated CLL. The study's findings and limits: The public clonotypes identified were infrequent and showed contraction or stability on treatment. Clonality correlated strongly with circulating CD8+ T cells and exceeded age-matched healthy donors at baseline.

A few counts support this clone. Its antigen is currently unknown. Repertoires were generated with immunoSEQ multiplex PCR, while TCRdb's copy carries only in-frame clones and drops some. The data show 270,000 or so clones, 65% to 85% seen once. The germline CDR1 and CDR2 sequences are SEHNR and FQNEAQ (reference sequence). This CDR3 is 12 amino acids long. V lost 1 base and J 7 bases, leaving 7 bases between the germline ends. This rearrangement joins TRBV7-9 to TRBJ2-5, with D perhaps assigned TRBD1 or TRBD2 (5 bases each). The material sequenced was PBMCs, taken at disease progression, from a patient treated with ibrutinib. The sequence was collected from a human donor with chronic lymphocytic leukemia. CDR3 in DNA: TGTGCCAGCAGCTTAGAGGGACGGACCCAGTACTTC. Its protein is CASSLEGRTQYF.